Listed below are T cell receptor beta chains from one sample, sequenced in a study of T cell responses to AZD1222 COVID-19 vaccine. TCRdb keeps only in-frame clones here, not all; method: immunoSEQ multiplex PCR. The sample holds roughly 100,000 clones; more than 75% are singletons and the top ten take about 3.1%. The material was peripheral blood, obtained 28 days after the second dose of the MenACWY control vaccine. The receptor set was obtained from an adult who received the MenACWY meningococcal vaccine as a control. Both conserved end residues are part of each CDR3. The order of the fields is D gene, V gene, clone size, J gene, CDR3 protein, CDR3 DNA. The D gene is left open where the match is weak. The size entry is marked missing in some rows and otherwise reads once, few, many or a size class.

d_call: NA
v_call: TRBV6-5
clone_size: NA
j_call: TRBJ2-7
cdr3_aa: CASSWGASGYEQYF
cdr3_nt: TGTGCCAGCAGTTGGGGGGCCTCTGGCTACGAGCAGTACTTC

d_call: TRBD1
v_call: TRBV7-3
clone_size: NA
j_call: TRBJ2-1
cdr3_aa: CASSLSGTVKYNEQFF
cdr3_nt: TGTGCCAGCAGCCTATCCGGGACAGTAAAATACAATGAGCAGTTCTTC

d_call: NA
v_call: TRBV24-1
clone_size: NA
j_call: TRBJ2-1
cdr3_aa: CATSDVGGNYNEQFF
cdr3_nt: TGTGCCACCAGTGATGTAGGGGGTAACTACAATGAGCAGTTCTTC

d_call: NA
v_call: TRBV11-2
clone_size: NA
j_call: TRBJ2-1
cdr3_aa: CASSLLGTYNEQFF
cdr3_nt: TGTGCCAGCAGCTTACTTGGAACCTACAATGAGCAGTTCTTC

d_call: NA
v_call: TRBV19
clone_size: NA
j_call: TRBJ1-5
cdr3_aa: CASSTAGTENQPQHF
cdr3_nt: TGTGCCAGTAGTACTGCCGGGACGGAGAATCAGCCCCAGCATTTT

d_call: NA
v_call: TRBV19
clone_size: NA
j_call: TRBJ1-1
cdr3_aa: CASSMQGRNTEAFF
cdr3_nt: TGTGCCAGTAGTATGCAGGGGCGGAACACTGAAGCTTTCTTT

d_call: NA
v_call: TRBV14
clone_size: NA
j_call: TRBJ2-1
cdr3_aa: CASSHHAGALSSYNEQFF
cdr3_nt: TGTGCCAGCAGCCACCATGCCGGGGCCCTAAGCTCCTACAATGAGCAGTTCTTC

d_call: NA
v_call: TRBV4-1
clone_size: NA
j_call: TRBJ2-1
cdr3_aa: CASSQYNEQFF
cdr3_nt: TGCGCCAGCAGCCAGTACAATGAGCAGTTCTTC

d_call: TRBD1
v_call: TRBV28
clone_size: NA
j_call: TRBJ1-4
cdr3_aa: CASSLGTGWMGRNEKLFF
cdr3_nt: TGTGCCAGCAGTCTCGGGACAGGGTGGATGGGAAGGAATGAAAAACTGTTTTTT

d_call: NA
v_call: TRBV24-1
clone_size: once
j_call: TRBJ2-7
cdr3_aa: CATESDGNYEQYF
cdr3_nt: TGTGCCACCGAGTCGGACGGAAACTACGAGCAGTACTTC

d_call: TRBD1
v_call: TRBV30
clone_size: NA
j_call: TRBJ1-2
cdr3_aa: CAWSAGQVYGYTF
cdr3_nt: TGTGCCTGGAGTGCCGGACAGGTTTATGGCTACACCTTC

d_call: NA
v_call: TRBV5-1
clone_size: once
j_call: TRBJ1-4
cdr3_aa: CASSLGALGDEKLFF
cdr3_nt: TGCGCCAGCAGCTTGGGCGCGCTGGGGGATGAAAAACTGTTTTTT

d_call: NA
v_call: TRBV6-2/TRBV6-3
clone_size: NA
j_call: TRBJ1-5
cdr3_aa: CASSYSTLQGPQHF
cdr3_nt: TGTGCCAGCAGTTACTCGACGCTACAGGGTCCCCAGCATTTT

d_call: NA
v_call: TRBV30
clone_size: NA
j_call: TRBJ2-1
cdr3_aa: CAWSMKGTYNEQFF
cdr3_nt: TGTGCCTGGAGTATGAAGGGGACTTACAATGAGCAGTTCTTC

d_call: NA
v_call: TRBV3-1/TRBV3-2
clone_size: NA
j_call: TRBJ1-4
cdr3_aa: CASSPPAQANEKLFF
cdr3_nt: TGTGCCAGCAGCCCACCCGCACAGGCTAATGAAAAACTGTTTTTT

d_call: NA
v_call: TRBV3-1/TRBV3-2
clone_size: medium-sized
j_call: TRBJ1-1
cdr3_aa: CASSQGGGRGAFF
cdr3_nt: TGTGCCAGCAGCCAAGGGGGAGGGCGAGGAGCTTTCTTT

d_call: NA
v_call: TRBV18
clone_size: NA
j_call: TRBJ2-7
cdr3_aa: CASSTTTGRAYEQYF
cdr3_nt: TGTGCCAGCTCAACCACGACAGGGAGGGCCTACGAGCAGTACTTC

d_call: NA
v_call: TRBV5-5
clone_size: NA
j_call: TRBJ1-1
cdr3_aa: CASTQRPGITEAFF
cdr3_nt: TGTGCCAGCACCCAACGGCCGGGGATCACTGAAGCTTTCTTT

d_call: TRBD2
v_call: TRBV11-3
clone_size: NA
j_call: TRBJ2-1
cdr3_aa: CASRGDPNNEQFF
cdr3_nt: TGTGCCAGCCGGGGGGACCCTAATAATGAGCAGTTCTTC

d_call: NA
v_call: TRBV15
clone_size: NA
j_call: TRBJ2-1
cdr3_aa: CATSGRVWGNEQFF
cdr3_nt: TGTGCCACCAGCGGTAGAGTGTGGGGCAATGAGCAGTTCTTC

d_call: NA
v_call: TRBV11-2
clone_size: NA
j_call: TRBJ1-4
cdr3_aa: CASSPHGGMNEKLFF
cdr3_nt: TGTGCCAGCAGCCCCCACGGGGGGATGAATGAAAAACTGTTTTTT

d_call: NA
v_call: TRBV2
clone_size: NA
j_call: TRBJ1-5
cdr3_aa: CASSVTGWGQPQHF
cdr3_nt: TGTGCCAGCAGTGTAACAGGGTGGGGTCAGCCCCAGCATTTT

d_call: NA
v_call: TRBV6-2/TRBV6-3
clone_size: once
j_call: TRBJ1-5
cdr3_aa: CASSYAAGQNQPQHF
cdr3_nt: TGTGCCAGCAGTTATGCGGCAGGGCAAAATCAGCCCCAGCATTTT

d_call: NA
v_call: TRBV6-2/TRBV6-3
clone_size: medium-sized
j_call: TRBJ1-2
cdr3_aa: CASSYQGKGTF
cdr3_nt: TGTGCCAGCAGTTACCAGGGGAAGGGAACCTTC

d_call: NA
v_call: TRBV19
clone_size: NA
j_call: TRBJ1-6
cdr3_aa: CATNRGGDGGSPLHF
cdr3_nt: TGTGCCACCAACCGGGGGGGCGATGGCGGTTCACCCCTCCACTTT